This TCR beta chain derives from a study of technical replicates of blood from several donors. TCRdb's copy holds only in-frame clones and misses some; the assay was immunoSEQ multiplex PCR. The table records some 66,000 clones, 88% of them present only once. Per germline, CDR1 SGHRS and CDR2 YFSETQ. V dropped 0 bases and J dropped 5 bases, with 11 bases sitting between them. The CDR3 runs 15 residues. The receptor was isolated from a human donor in good health. Some clones in this sample may be carry-over from other donors' samples. Source material: PBMCs. The J gene is TRBJ1-4, the V gene TRBV5-1; TRBD1 is a possible D gene (6 bases). The CDR3 sequence is CASSLDRAPNEKLFF. CDR3 sequence (DNA): TGCGCCAGCAGCTTGGACAGGGCTCCAAATGAAAAACTGTTTTTT.